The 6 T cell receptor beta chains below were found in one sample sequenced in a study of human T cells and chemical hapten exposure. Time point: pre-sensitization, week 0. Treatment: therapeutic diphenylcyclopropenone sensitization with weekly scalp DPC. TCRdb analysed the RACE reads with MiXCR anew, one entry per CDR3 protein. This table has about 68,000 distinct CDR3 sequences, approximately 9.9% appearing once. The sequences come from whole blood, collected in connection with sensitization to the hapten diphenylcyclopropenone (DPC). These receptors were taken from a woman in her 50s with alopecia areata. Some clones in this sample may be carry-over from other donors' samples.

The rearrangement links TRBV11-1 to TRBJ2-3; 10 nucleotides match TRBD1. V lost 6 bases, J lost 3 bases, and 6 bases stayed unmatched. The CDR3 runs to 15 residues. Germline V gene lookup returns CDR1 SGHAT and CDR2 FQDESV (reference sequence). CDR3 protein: CASSWDRGLTDTQYF. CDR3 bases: TGTGCCAGCAGTTGGGACAGGGGATTGACAGATACGCAGTATTTT.

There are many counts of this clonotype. DNA for the CDR3: TGTGCCAGCAGCCCCAGGGGAGGGGAAGCTTTCTTT. Its translation: CASSPRGGEAFF. The chain employs TRBV5-5 and TRBJ1-1, with a possible D match to TRBD1 (6 bases). V was cut by 4 bases and J by 8 bases, with 12 bases left in between. Germline CDR1 is SGHKS and CDR2 is YYEKEE (reference sequence). This CDR3 contains 12 residues.

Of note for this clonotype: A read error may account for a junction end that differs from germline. DNA for the CDR3: TGTGTCAGCAGCCGTGACAGGGAGGGTGGCGAGCAGTACTTC. Translation: CVSSRDREGGEQYF. The chain combines TRBV6-5 with TRBJ2-7; D is tentatively TRBD1 or TRBD2 (7 bases each). This CDR3 region has 14 residues. Germline V gene lookup returns CDR1 MNHEY and CDR2 SVGAGI.

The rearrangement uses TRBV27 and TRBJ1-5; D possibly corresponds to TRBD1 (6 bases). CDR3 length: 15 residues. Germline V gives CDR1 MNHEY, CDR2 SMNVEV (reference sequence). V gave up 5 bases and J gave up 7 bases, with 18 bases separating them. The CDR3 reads CASSLLAGGPQPQHF. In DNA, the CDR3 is TGTGCCAGCAGTCTGCTGGCGGGGGGCCCCCAGCCCCAGCATTTT.

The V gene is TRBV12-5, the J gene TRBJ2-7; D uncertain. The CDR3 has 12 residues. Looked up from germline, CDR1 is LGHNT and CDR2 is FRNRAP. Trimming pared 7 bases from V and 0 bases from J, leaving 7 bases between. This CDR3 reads CASAKASYEQYF. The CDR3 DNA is TGTGCTAGTGCCAAGGCCTCCTACGAGCAGTACTTC. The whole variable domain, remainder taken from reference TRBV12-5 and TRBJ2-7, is DARVTQTPRHKVTEMGQEVTMRCQPILGHNTVFWYRQTMMQGLELLAYFRNRAPLDDSGMPKDRFSAEMPDATLATLKIQPSEPRDSAVYFCASAKASYEQYFGPGTRLTVT.

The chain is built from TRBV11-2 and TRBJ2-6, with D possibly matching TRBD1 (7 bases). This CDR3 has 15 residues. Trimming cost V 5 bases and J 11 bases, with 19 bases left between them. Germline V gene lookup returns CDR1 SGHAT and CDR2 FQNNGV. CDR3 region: CASSRGTEKVDVLTF. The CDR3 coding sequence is TGTGCCAGCAGCCGCGGGACAGAAAAGGTCGACGTCCTGACTTTC.